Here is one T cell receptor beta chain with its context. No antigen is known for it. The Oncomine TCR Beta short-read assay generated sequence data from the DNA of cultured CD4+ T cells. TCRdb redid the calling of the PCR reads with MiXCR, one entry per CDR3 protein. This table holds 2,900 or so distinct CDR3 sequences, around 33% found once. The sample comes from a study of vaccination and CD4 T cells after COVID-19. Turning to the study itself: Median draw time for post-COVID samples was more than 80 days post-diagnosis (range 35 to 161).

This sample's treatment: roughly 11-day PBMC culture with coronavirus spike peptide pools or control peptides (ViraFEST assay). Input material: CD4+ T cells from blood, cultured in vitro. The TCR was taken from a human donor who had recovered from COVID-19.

This CDR3 is CASSRLAKVGPGNTIYF. CDR3 DNA: TGTGCCAGCAGCCGCCTGGCCAAGGTGGGCCCTGGAAACACCATATATTTT. The rearrangement uses TRBV6-1 and TRBJ1-3; D not certain. The CDR3 is 17 amino acids. Germline loops: CDR1 MNHNS, CDR2 SASEGT. V was shortened by 6 bases and J by 2 bases, with 20 bases between the two germline ends.